Below are 7 T cell receptor beta chains sequenced from a single sample in a study of PD-L1 blockade in urothelial cancer. Here immunoSEQ multiplex PCR was the method, and the copy in TCRdb shows in-frame clones only, minus some. The repertoire holds 35,000 to 45,000 clones, with about four fifths as singletons. The sequencing here drew on PBMCs, taken around atezolizumab (anti-PD-L1) treatment. Receptors originate from a man between 70 and 80 years old with urothelial cancer.

The chain carries TRBV19 and TRBJ2-2, with D perhaps TRBD1 (5 bases). Between the trimmed V and J ends, which lost 5 bases and 5 bases, there was a span of 18 bases. From germline, CDR1 is LNHDA and CDR2 SQIVND (reference sequence). The CDR3 consists of 16 residues. The CDR3 DNA sequence: TGTGCCAGTAGTCCCCAGGCAGGGTCCGGTACCGGGGAGCTGTTTTTT. Its translation is CASSPQAGSGTGELFF.

The CDR3 coding sequence is TGTGCCAGCAGTTTGGGGGCAGGAAACTATGGCTACACCTTC. Its translation: CASSLGAGNYGYTF. The chain links TRBV28 to TRBJ1-2, with D perhaps matching TRBD1 (6 bases). Germline V lookup: CDR1 MDHEN, CDR2 SYDVKM. V shed 3 bases and J shed 2 bases, with 10 bases lying between them. The CDR3 sequence is 14 residues long.

The V call is TRBV7-8, the J call TRBJ2-6; 8 positions agree with TRBD2. CDR3 length: 18 amino acids. Germline V gene data show CDR1 as SGHVS and CDR2 as FQNEAQ. The V segment lost 2 bases and the J segment 2 bases; nucleotides outside the gene matches: 8. The CDR3 nucleotides read TGTGCCAGCAGCTTAACGGGGACGCGGGGGGCTGGGGCCAACGTCCTGACTTTC. As protein: CASSLTGTRGAGANVLTF. The complete variable domain, with remaining parts taken from reference TRBV7-8 and TRBJ2-6, reads GAGVSQSPRYKVAKRGQDVALRCDPISGHVSLFWYQQALGQGPEFLTYFQNEAQLDKSGLPSDRFFAERPEGSVSTLKIQRTQQEDSAVYLCASSLTGTRGAGANVLTFGAGSRLTVL.

A few counts support this clone. This rearrangement joins TRBV5-5 to TRBJ2-2; tentative D call: TRBD1 (5 bases). Trimming took off 2 bases at V and 6 bases at J, with 8 bases between the two ends. The CDR3 runs to 13 residues. Germline-derived CDR1 and CDR2 are SGHKS and YYEKEE (reference sequence). The CDR3 here is CASSLPGPGELFF. CDR3 DNA sequence: TGTGCCAGCAGCTTACCAGGGCCCGGGGAGCTGTTTTTT.

This clone was recorded a few times. The chain carries TRBV27 and TRBJ2-7; 7 bases match TRBD1. V shed 0 bases and J 5 bases; nucleotides not matched to a gene: 10. CDR3 length: 16 amino acids. Germline CDR1 and CDR2: MNHEY and SMNVEV (reference sequence). The CDR3 here is CASSLSTRQGLNEQYF. The DNA of the CDR3 is TGTGCCAGCAGTTTATCAACCCGACAGGGATTGAACGAGCAGTACTTC.

The genes are TRBV4-1 and TRBJ2-5; tentatively, D is TRBD2 (6 bases). V gave up 1 base and J gave up 1 base, with 13 bases separating them. Germline V gives CDR1 MGHRA, CDR2 YSYEKL. This CDR3 has 16 residues. In DNA, the CDR3 is TGCGCCAGCAGCCAAGGAGTAGCGGATAGCCAAGAGACCCAGTACTTC. Its translation: CASSQGVADSQETQYF.

This clone was picked up one time. The J gene is TRBJ2-1, the V gene TRBV11-3, with 7 bases lining up with TRBD1. CDR1 SGHNT and CDR2 YENEEA come from the germline V gene. V was pared by 8 bases and J by 5 bases, with 9 bases of the junction left unmatched. The length of the CDR3 is 14 residues. This CDR3 reads CASGSYRGHNEQFF. CDR3 DNA sequence: TGTGCCAGCGGGAGTTACAGGGGCCACAATGAGCAGTTCTTC.